The rows below give T cell receptor beta chains drawn from one sample of a study of T cell responses to AZD1222 COVID-19 vaccine. Sequencing was performed with immunoSEQ multiplex PCR; in TCRdb, only in-frame clones are kept and a portion is missing. The profile shows fewer than 120,000 clones, roughly nine tenths of them singletons. Sample: peripheral blood, taken on day 0 of AZD1222 vaccination. All receptors come from an adult in good health. CDR3s leave out the opening cysteine and the closing phenylalanine or tryptophan.

V | length | CDR3
TRBV5-6 | 12 | ASSTKKSGQPQH
TRBV19 | 16 | ATSMAAGRGSSSYEQY
TRBV9 | 11 | ASRGGSYNEQF
TRBV16 | 14 | ASSQFNLRSNQPQH
TRBV12-3/TRBV12-4 | 11 | ASQGLYNQPQH
TRBV30 | 14 | AWKPEAGGINQPQH
TRBV7-2 | 14 | ASSLGSGTTTDTQY
TRBV9 | 16 | ASSVVAGGRSGANVLT
TRBV7-9 | 15 | ASSSPQGGTIGNTIY
TRBV2 | 13 | ASSVAAGLNQPQH
TRBV3-1/TRBV3-2 | 14 | ASSQTGTGPSYEQY
TRBV20-1 | 9 | SAQLHRGYT
TRBV11-2 | 11 | ASSSQLGGEAF
TRBV28 | 14 | ASSPATGSRYEKLF
TRBV5-1 | 11 | ASSSPTLESYT
TRBV19 | 13 | ASSVTGGGLKPQH
TRBV6-5 | 11 | ASRKGPTGPQH
TRBV10-2 | 13 | ASSGSVQGNQPQH
TRBV2 | 12 | ASSAGRVVTEAF
TRBV11-2 | 12 | ASSLGVGYSPLH
TRBV10-3 | 12 | AIKKTSGENEQF
TRBV6-5 | 11 | ASSVQGYYEQY
TRBV30 | 11 | AWSEGQGNGYT
TRBV7-2 | 12 | ASSLDGNTDTQY
TRBV5-1 | 13 | ASSLKGQGRETQY
TRBV7-8 | 14 | ASSSRDGTFPYGYT
TRBV10-3 | 13 | AISLTGDSYQPQH
TRBV7-2 | 9 | ASSLLYEQY
TRBV11-2 | 14 | ASSLLVRGAGEKLF
TRBV15 | 11 | ATSPGQHYGYT
TRBV18 | 12 | ASSPQGSGYEQY
TRBV18 | 9 | ASSAYYEQY
TRBV6-5 | 11 | ATMTGAGNTIY
TRBV16 | 13 | ASSRQGPDNSPLH
TRBV5-1 | 14 | ASSLSLAGGTDTQY
TRBV7-2 | 12 | ASSGGQSAGPQH
TRBV4-1 | 13 | ASSQDPGIPYGYT
TRBV7-9 | 11 | ASSLGQGVEAF
TRBV15 | 10 | ATSSRNEKLF
TRBV7-9 | 14 | ASSLAGLSGNEKLF
TRBV27 | 11 | ASSTYSGNTIY
TRBV6-5 | 12 | ASSPVRSTDTQY